This T cell receptor (beta chain) stems from a study of blood T cell repertoires in COVID-19. The overall study: Acute and convalescent COVID-19 samples came from the United States, Italy and Spain. PBMCs, B-cell-depleted T cells, or T cells provided the cDNA or gDNA that made up the material.

V dropped 6 bases and J dropped 9 bases, with 15 bases sitting between them. The CDR3 is 13 residues long. Germline lookup yields CDR1 LNHDA and CDR2 SQIVND (reference sequence). Across fewer than 25 US areas, participants ranged in age from about 18 to 100 years. Profiling relied on immunoSEQ multiplex PCR, and the TCRdb table lists in-frame clones only, not all of them. Seen here are fewer than 250,000 clones, roughly 89% observed once, and the top ten hold 6.8%. Sample: PBMCs or T cells enriched from blood (not recorded which). The V gene is TRBV19, the J gene TRBJ1-5; D unclear. This sequence originates from a woman aged 40 to 50 who had recovered from COVID-19. CDR3 nucleotides: TGTGCCAGTAGGAGCCAGACTGAGTGGCCCCAGCATTTT. As protein: CASRSQTEWPQHF. Combining the CDR3 with reference TRBV19 and TRBJ1-5 gives the whole variable domain DGGITQSPKYLFRKEGQNVTLSCEQNLNHDAMYWYRQDPGQGLRLIYYSQIVNDFQKGDIAEGYSVSREKKESFPLTVTSAQKNPTAFYLCASRSQTEWPQHFGDGTRLSIL.